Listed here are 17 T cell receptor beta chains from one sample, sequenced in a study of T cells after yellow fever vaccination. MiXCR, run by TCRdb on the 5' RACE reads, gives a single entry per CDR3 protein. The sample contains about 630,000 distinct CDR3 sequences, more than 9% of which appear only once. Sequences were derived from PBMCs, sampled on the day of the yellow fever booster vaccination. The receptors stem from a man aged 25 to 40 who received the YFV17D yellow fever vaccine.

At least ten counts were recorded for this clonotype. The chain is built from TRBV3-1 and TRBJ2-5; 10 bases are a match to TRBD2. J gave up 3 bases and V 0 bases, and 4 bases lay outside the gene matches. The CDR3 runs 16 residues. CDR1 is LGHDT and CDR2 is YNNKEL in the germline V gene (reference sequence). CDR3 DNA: TGTGCCAGCAGCCAAGAGGTTACTAGCGGGAAAGAGACCCAGTACTTC. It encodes CASSQEVTSGKETQYF.

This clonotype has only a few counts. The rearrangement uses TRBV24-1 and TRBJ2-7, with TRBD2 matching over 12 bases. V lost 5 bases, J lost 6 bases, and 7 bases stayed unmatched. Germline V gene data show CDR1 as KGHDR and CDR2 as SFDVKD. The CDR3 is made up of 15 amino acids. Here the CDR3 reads CATSAPGTSGREQYF. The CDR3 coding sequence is TGTGCCACCAGTGCACCCGGGACTAGCGGGCGCGAGCAGTACTTC.

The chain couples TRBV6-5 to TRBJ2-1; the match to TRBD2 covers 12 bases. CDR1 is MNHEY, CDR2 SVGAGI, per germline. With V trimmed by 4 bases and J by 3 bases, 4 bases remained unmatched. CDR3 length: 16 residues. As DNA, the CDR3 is TGTGCCAGCAGTTCCCGGACTAGCGGGATCTACAATGAGCAGTTCTTC. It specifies CASSSRTSGIYNEQFF.

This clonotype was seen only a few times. This chain's CDR3 is CSALDRQGRSPYEQYF. Here the CDR3 DNA reads TGCAGTGCGCTCGATCGACAGGGAAGGTCCCCCTACGAGCAGTACTTC. The V gene is TRBV20-1, the J gene TRBJ2-7; 7 bases agree with TRBD1. Germline V gene lookup returns CDR1 DFQATT and CDR2 SNEGSKA (reference sequence). CDR3 length equals 16 residues. V lost 6 bases and J lost 2; bases outside the gene matches: 16.

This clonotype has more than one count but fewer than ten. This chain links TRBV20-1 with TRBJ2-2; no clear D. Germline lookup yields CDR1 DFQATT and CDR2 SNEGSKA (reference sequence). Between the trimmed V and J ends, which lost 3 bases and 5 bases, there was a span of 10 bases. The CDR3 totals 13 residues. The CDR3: CSASPFLTGELFF. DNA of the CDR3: TGCAGTGCTAGCCCTTTCCTAACCGGGGAGCTGTTTTTT.

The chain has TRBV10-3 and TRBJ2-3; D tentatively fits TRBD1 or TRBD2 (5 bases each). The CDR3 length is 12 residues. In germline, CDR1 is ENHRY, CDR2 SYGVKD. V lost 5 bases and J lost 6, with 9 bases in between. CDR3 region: CAISHWGDTQYF. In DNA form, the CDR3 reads TGTGCCATCAGTCACTGGGGGGATACGCAGTATTTT.

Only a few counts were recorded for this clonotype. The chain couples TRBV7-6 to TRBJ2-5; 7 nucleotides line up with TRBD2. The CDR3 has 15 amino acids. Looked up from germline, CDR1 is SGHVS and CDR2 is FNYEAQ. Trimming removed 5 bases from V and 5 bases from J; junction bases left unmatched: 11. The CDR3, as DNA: TGTGCCAGCAGCGGGACTATGCGGGGCGATGAGACCCAGTACTTC. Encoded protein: CASSGTMRGDETQYF.

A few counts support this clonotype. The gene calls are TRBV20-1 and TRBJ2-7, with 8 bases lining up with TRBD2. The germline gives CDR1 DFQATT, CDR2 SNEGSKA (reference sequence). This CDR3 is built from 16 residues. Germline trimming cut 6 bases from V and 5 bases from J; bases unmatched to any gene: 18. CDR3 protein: CSANGWIRGGSDEQYF. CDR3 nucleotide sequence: TGCAGTGCAAATGGGTGGATCCGGGGGGGATCTGACGAGCAGTACTTC.

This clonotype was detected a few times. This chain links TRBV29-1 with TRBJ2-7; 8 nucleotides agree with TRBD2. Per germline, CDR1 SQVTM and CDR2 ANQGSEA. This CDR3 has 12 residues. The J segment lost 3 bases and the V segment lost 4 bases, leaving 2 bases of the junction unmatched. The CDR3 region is CSVGGTSYEQYF. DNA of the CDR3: TGCAGCGTTGGGGGGACTAGCTACGAGCAGTACTTC.

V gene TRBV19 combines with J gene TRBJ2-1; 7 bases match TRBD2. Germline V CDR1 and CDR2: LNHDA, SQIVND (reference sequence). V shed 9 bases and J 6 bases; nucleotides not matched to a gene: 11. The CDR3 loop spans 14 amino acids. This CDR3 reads CARPGSRGVNEQFF. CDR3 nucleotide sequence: TGTGCCAGGCCTGGGTCCCGGGGGGTCAATGAGCAGTTCTTC.

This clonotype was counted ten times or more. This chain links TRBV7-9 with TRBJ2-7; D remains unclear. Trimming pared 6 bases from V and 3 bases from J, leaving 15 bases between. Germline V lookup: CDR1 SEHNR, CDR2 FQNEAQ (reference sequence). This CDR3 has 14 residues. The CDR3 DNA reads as TGTGCCAGCAGGCCCCCGGGTCCGAACTACGAGCAGTACTTC. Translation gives CASRPPGPNYEQYF. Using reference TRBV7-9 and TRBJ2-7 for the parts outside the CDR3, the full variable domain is DTGVSQNPRHKITKRGQNVTFRCDPISEHNRLYWYRQTLGQGPEFLTYFQNEAQLEKSRLLSDRFSAERPKGSFSTLEIQRTEQGDSAMYLCASRPPGPNYEQYFGPGTRLTVT.

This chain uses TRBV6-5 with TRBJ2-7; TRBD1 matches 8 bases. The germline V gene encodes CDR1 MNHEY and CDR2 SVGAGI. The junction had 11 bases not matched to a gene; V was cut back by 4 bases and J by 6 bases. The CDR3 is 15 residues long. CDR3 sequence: CASSSSTGVIAEQYF. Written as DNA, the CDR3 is TGTGCCAGCAGTTCCTCGACAGGGGTTATTGCCGAGCAGTACTTC.

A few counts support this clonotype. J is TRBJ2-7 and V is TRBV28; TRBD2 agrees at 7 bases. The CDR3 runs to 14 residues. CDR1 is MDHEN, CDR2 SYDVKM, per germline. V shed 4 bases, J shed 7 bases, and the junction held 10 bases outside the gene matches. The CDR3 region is CASSSGTTPGEQYF. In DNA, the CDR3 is TGTGCCAGCAGTTCGGGGACTACCCCTGGTGAGCAGTACTTC.

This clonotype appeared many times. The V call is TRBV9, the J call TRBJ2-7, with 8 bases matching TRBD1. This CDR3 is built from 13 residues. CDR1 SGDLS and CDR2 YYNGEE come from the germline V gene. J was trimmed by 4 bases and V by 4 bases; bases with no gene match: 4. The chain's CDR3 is CASSPRTGYEQYF. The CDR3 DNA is TGTGCCAGCAGCCCCCGGACAGGGTACGAGCAGTACTTC. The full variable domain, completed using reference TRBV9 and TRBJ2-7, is DSGVTQTPKHLITATGQRVTLRCSPRSGDLSVYWYQQSLDQGLQFLIQYYNGEERAKGNILERFSAQQFPDLHSELNLSSLELGDSALYFCASSPRTGYEQYFGPGTRLTVT.

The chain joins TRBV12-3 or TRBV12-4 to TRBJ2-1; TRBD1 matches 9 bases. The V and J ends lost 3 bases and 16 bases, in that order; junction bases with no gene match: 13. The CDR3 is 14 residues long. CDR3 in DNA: TGTGCCAGCAGTTTTGGGACAGGGAAAAAGGGTCCCTTCTTC. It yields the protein CASSFGTGKKGPFF.

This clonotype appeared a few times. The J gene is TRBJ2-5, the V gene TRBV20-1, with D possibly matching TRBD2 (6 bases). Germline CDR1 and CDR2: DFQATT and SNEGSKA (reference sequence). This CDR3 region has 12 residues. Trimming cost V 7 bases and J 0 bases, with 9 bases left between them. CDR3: CSVRTNQETQYF. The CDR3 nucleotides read TGCAGTGTTCGGACTAACCAAGAGACCCAGTACTTC.

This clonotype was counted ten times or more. CDR3 in DNA: TGCAGCGCGGTATCTAGCGGGTCCTCCTACGAGCAGTACTTC. Residues: CSAVSSGSSYEQYF. V and J are TRBV29-1 and TRBJ2-7; TRBD2 matches at 8 bases. CDR3 length: 14 amino acids. Trimming removed 7 bases from V and 0 bases from J; junction bases left unmatched: 8. The germline V gene has CDR1 SQVTM and CDR2 ANQGSEA.